This passage covers 22 T cell receptor beta chains from one sample sequenced in a study of blood T cell repertoires in COVID-19. TCRdb's copy holds only in-frame clones and misses some; the assay was immunoSEQ multiplex PCR. The sample yields approximately 250,000 clones, 88% seen once. Source material: peripheral blood. The origin of the receptors is a woman in her 70s with COVID-19, enrolled during active disease.

This clone was found once. The chain links TRBV6-2 or TRBV6-3 to TRBJ2-7; 9 bases align to TRBD2. Trimming removed 5 bases from V and 2 bases from J; junction bases left unmatched: 10. The CDR3 is 16 amino acids. In germline, CDR1 is MNHEY, CDR2 SVGEGT. CDR3 coding DNA: TGTGCCAGCAGTGACCTGCGGGGGGGGTGGACCTACGAGCAGTACTTC. It codes for CASSDLRGGWTYEQYF.

V usage is TRBV7-2 and J usage is TRBJ2-3; 8 bases align to TRBD2. The length of the CDR3 is 15 residues. The V segment lost 2 bases and the J segment 3 bases; nucleotides outside the gene matches: 4. CDR1 and CDR2 from the germline V gene are SGHTA and FQGNSA. In nucleotides, the CDR3 is TGTGCCAGCAGCTTAAGCGGGAGTGGGACAGATACGCAGTATTTT. Translated: CASSLSGSGTDTQYF.

The gene calls are TRBV5-4 and TRBJ1-2, with 7 bases lining up with TRBD1. Germline V gene sequence: CDR1 SGHNT, CDR2 YYREEE (reference sequence). After removal of 6 bases from V and 7 bases from J, the junction contained 6 bases not matched to a gene. The CDR3 is made up of 12 amino acids. The CDR3 sequence: CASTATGFGYTF. The CDR3 nucleotides read TGTGCCAGCACCGCGACAGGGTTTGGCTACACCTTC.

The chain combines TRBV6-2 or TRBV6-3 with TRBJ2-3; 8 bases match TRBD1. Germline trimming cut 5 bases from V and 3 bases from J; bases unmatched to any gene: 13. CDR1 MNHEY and CDR2 SVGEGT come from the germline V gene. CDR3 length equals 17 residues. The CDR3 bases are TGTGCCAGCAGTCACACTGGACAGGGTATAGTAACAGATACGCAGTATTTT. This sequence encodes CASSHTGQGIVTDTQYF.

The V and J genes are TRBV18 and TRBJ1-2; 8 positions match TRBD1. V lost 2 bases, J lost 4 bases, and 6 bases stayed unmatched. The germline V gene encodes CDR1 KGHSH and CDR2 LQKENI. This CDR3 is 15 amino acids long. The CDR3 is CASSPVGQGGYGYTF. CDR3 nucleotides: TGTGCCAGCTCACCAGTTGGACAGGGTGGCTATGGCTACACCTTC.

V is TRBV6-4 and J is TRBJ1-2; 9 bases fit TRBD1. The CDR3 sequence is 13 residues long. V lost 7 bases, J lost 7 bases, and 7 bases stayed unmatched. Germline-derived CDR1 and CDR2 are MRHNA and SNTAGT. The CDR3 here is CASNTGQGGGYTF. The CDR3 region has the DNA TGTGCCAGCAATACGGGACAGGGTGGTGGCTACACCTTC.

The V gene is TRBV24-1, the J gene TRBJ2-3; 9 nucleotides align to TRBD1. Germline values: CDR1 KGHDR, CDR2 SFDVKD. The ends lost 4 bases at V and 6 bases at J; junction bases unmatched: 4. This CDR3 has 14 residues. The CDR3 DNA reads TGTGCCACCAGTGAGTCCGGGACAGGGGATACGCAGTATTTT. Translation gives CATSESGTGDTQYF.

The rearrangement links TRBV5-1 to TRBJ1-1; D unclear. Looked up from germline, CDR1 is SGHRS and CDR2 is YFSETQ. The CDR3 runs 15 residues. The V gene lost 3 bases and the J gene lost 0 bases, with 12 bases spanning the gap. CDR3 amino acids: CASSSEQLMNTEAFF. In DNA, the CDR3 is TGCGCCAGCAGCTCAGAACAGCTCATGAACACTGAAGCTTTCTTT.

The chain has TRBV10-3 and TRBJ1-2, with D possibly TRBD1 on 6 matching bases. The CDR3 runs to 13 residues. Trimming left V 5 bases short and J 2 bases short, with 9 bases between. Per germline, CDR1 ENHRY and CDR2 SYGVKD. CDR3 region: CAISTQGNYGYTF. CDR3 DNA: TGTGCCATCAGTACACAGGGAAACTATGGCTACACCTTC.

This clone has ten or more counts. The chain links TRBV18 to TRBJ2-2; 9 bases align to TRBD1. This CDR3 has 16 residues. From germline, CDR1 is KGHSH and CDR2 LQKENI. V was clipped by 8 bases and J by 6 bases; unmatched bases: 13. This CDR3 reads CASRTGENFPPGELFF. CDR3 nucleotides: TGTGCCAGCCGGACAGGGGAAAACTTCCCACCCGGGGAGCTGTTTTTT.

The rearrangement links TRBV15 to TRBJ2-7; D may be TRBD2 (6 bases). Trimming removed 1 base from V and 4 bases from J, with 23 bases in between. The CDR3 has 18 residues. Per the germline V gene, CDR1 is LNHNV and CDR2 is YYDKDF (reference sequence). The CDR3 DNA is TGTGCCACCAGCAGAGTGCGGGGTTCAAGAAGCCCCCTATACGAGCAGTACTTC. It specifies CATSRVRGSRSPLYEQYF.

Only one count was recorded for this clone. This chain uses TRBV7-2 with TRBJ2-7, with TRBD2 identical over 8 bases. The ends lost 2 bases at V and 2 bases at J; junction bases unmatched: 5. In germline, CDR1 is SGHTA, CDR2 FQGNSA. The CDR3 has 15 residues. CDR3 sequence: CASSLKGSGAYEQYF. CDR3 nucleotide sequence: TGTGCCAGCAGCTTAAAAGGTAGCGGGGCCTACGAGCAGTACTTC.

The rearrangement uses TRBV2 and TRBJ1-6; possibly TRBD1 for D (5 bases). In germline, CDR1 is SNHLY, CDR2 FYNNEI. The CDR3 has 14 amino acids. Trimming pared 4 bases from V and 9 bases from J, leaving 13 bases between. For the CDR3, the DNA is TGTGCCAGCAGTGGAGGGAGGGGTACTTCACCCCTCCACTTT. Translated, it gives CASSGGRGTSPLHF. Filled out from reference TRBV2 and TRBJ1-6, the complete variable domain reads EPEVTQTPSHQVTQMGQEVILRCVPISNHLYFYWYRQILGQKVEFLVSFYNNEISEKSEIFDDQFSVERPDGSNFTLKIRSTKLEDSAMYFCASSGGRGTSPLHFGNGTRLTVT.

The V and J genes are TRBV3-1 (or the pseudogene TRBV3-2) and TRBJ2-5; a weak D match, TRBD1 (5 bases). The CDR3 extends over 15 amino acids. The germline gives CDR1 LGHDT, CDR2 YNNKEL (reference sequence). V was pared by 2 bases and J by 5 bases, with 15 bases between. CDR3 DNA: TGTGCCAGCAGCCAAAAGGGGATGGAACGGGAGACCCAGTACTTC. Its protein is CASSQKGMERETQYF.

The chain joins TRBV11-1 to TRBJ2-7; a possible D gene is TRBD1 (6 bases). Trimming pared 2 bases from V and 2 bases from J, leaving 10 bases between. The CDR3 length is 14 residues. The germline gives CDR1 SGHAT, CDR2 FQDESV (reference sequence). CDR3 amino acids: CASSLSTGTYEQYF. Written as DNA, the CDR3 is TGTGCCAGCAGCTTATCGACAGGCACCTACGAGCAGTACTTC.

The chain links TRBV2 to TRBJ2-1; perhaps TRBD2 as D (5 bases). Between the trimmed V and J ends, which lost 6 bases and 9 bases, there was a span of 12 bases. The CDR3 covers 12 residues. Looked up from germline, CDR1 is SNHLY and CDR2 is FYNNEI. The CDR3 nucleotides are TGTGCCAGCAGCGGCCCGGGGTTTGAGCAGTTCTTC. It yields the protein CASSGPGFEQFF.

The chain carries TRBV27 and TRBJ2-3; possible D gene TRBD2, 6 bases. CDR1 and CDR2 (germline): MNHEY, SMNVEV (reference sequence). This CDR3 contains 15 residues. V gave up 6 bases and J gave up 3 bases, with 16 bases separating them. The chain's CDR3 is CASRPFERATDTQYF. Here the CDR3 DNA reads TGTGCCAGCAGGCCGTTTGAGCGGGCGACAGATACGCAGTATTTT.

V is TRBV3-1 (or the pseudogene TRBV3-2) and J is TRBJ2-3; unclear D gene. The length of the CDR3 is 19 residues. Looked up from germline, CDR1 is LGHDT and CDR2 is YNNKEL (reference sequence). V was clipped by 4 bases and J by 0 bases, with 23 bases between them. The CDR3 is CASSLLGSGVLTSTDTQYF. The CDR3 region has the DNA TGTGCCAGCAGCCTATTGGGTTCGGGTGTCCTGACTAGCACAGATACGCAGTATTTT.

The rearrangement uses TRBV2 and TRBJ2-1; TRBD1 matches at 8 bases. V lost 6 bases to trimming and J lost 1 base; unmatched junction nucleotides: 8. This CDR3 has 16 residues. Germline V CDR1 and CDR2: SNHLY, FYNNEI. The CDR3 region is CASRSRGLQSYNEQFF. The CDR3 DNA is TGTGCCAGCAGGAGCAGGGGGCTCCAATCCTACAATGAGCAGTTCTTC.

The chain links TRBV28 to TRBJ2-2, with unresolved D. This CDR3 contains 16 residues. The germline gives CDR1 MDHEN, CDR2 SYDVKM. V was shortened by 5 bases and J by 0 bases, with 13 bases between the two germline ends. CDR3 sequence reads: CASSRTGFANTGELFF. The CDR3 DNA reads TGTGCCAGCAGTAGAACCGGGTTCGCGAACACCGGGGAGCTGTTTTTT.

This clone was detected once. The CDR3 reads CASSYGGRQPQHF. The CDR3 DNA is TGTGCCAGCAGTTACGGGGGCAGACAGCCCCAGCATTTT. The V and J genes are TRBV6-6 and TRBJ1-5, with D perhaps TRBD1 (6 bases). This CDR3 contains 13 residues. V was cut by 2 bases and J by 7 bases, with 9 bases left in between. CDR1 is MNHNY, CDR2 SVGAGI, per germline (reference sequence).

V is TRBV30 and J is TRBJ1-2; D unresolved. The germline V and J ends were trimmed by 0 bases and 2 bases, with 19 bases remaining between them. Looked up from germline, CDR1 is GTSNPN and CDR2 is SVGIG (reference sequence). CDR3 length: 17 amino acids. The chain's CDR3 is CAWSVSVPGGGNYGYTF. The CDR3 DNA follows: TGTGCCTGGAGTGTAAGCGTTCCGGGCGGAGGCAACTATGGCTACACCTTC. The full variable domain, its missing parts supplied by reference TRBV30 and TRBJ1-2, is SQTIHQWPATLVQPVGSPLSLECTVEGTSNPNLYWYRQAAGRGLQLLFYSVGIGQISSEVPQNLSASRPQDRQFILSSKKLLLSDSGFYLCAWSVSVPGGGNYGYTFGSGTRLTVV.